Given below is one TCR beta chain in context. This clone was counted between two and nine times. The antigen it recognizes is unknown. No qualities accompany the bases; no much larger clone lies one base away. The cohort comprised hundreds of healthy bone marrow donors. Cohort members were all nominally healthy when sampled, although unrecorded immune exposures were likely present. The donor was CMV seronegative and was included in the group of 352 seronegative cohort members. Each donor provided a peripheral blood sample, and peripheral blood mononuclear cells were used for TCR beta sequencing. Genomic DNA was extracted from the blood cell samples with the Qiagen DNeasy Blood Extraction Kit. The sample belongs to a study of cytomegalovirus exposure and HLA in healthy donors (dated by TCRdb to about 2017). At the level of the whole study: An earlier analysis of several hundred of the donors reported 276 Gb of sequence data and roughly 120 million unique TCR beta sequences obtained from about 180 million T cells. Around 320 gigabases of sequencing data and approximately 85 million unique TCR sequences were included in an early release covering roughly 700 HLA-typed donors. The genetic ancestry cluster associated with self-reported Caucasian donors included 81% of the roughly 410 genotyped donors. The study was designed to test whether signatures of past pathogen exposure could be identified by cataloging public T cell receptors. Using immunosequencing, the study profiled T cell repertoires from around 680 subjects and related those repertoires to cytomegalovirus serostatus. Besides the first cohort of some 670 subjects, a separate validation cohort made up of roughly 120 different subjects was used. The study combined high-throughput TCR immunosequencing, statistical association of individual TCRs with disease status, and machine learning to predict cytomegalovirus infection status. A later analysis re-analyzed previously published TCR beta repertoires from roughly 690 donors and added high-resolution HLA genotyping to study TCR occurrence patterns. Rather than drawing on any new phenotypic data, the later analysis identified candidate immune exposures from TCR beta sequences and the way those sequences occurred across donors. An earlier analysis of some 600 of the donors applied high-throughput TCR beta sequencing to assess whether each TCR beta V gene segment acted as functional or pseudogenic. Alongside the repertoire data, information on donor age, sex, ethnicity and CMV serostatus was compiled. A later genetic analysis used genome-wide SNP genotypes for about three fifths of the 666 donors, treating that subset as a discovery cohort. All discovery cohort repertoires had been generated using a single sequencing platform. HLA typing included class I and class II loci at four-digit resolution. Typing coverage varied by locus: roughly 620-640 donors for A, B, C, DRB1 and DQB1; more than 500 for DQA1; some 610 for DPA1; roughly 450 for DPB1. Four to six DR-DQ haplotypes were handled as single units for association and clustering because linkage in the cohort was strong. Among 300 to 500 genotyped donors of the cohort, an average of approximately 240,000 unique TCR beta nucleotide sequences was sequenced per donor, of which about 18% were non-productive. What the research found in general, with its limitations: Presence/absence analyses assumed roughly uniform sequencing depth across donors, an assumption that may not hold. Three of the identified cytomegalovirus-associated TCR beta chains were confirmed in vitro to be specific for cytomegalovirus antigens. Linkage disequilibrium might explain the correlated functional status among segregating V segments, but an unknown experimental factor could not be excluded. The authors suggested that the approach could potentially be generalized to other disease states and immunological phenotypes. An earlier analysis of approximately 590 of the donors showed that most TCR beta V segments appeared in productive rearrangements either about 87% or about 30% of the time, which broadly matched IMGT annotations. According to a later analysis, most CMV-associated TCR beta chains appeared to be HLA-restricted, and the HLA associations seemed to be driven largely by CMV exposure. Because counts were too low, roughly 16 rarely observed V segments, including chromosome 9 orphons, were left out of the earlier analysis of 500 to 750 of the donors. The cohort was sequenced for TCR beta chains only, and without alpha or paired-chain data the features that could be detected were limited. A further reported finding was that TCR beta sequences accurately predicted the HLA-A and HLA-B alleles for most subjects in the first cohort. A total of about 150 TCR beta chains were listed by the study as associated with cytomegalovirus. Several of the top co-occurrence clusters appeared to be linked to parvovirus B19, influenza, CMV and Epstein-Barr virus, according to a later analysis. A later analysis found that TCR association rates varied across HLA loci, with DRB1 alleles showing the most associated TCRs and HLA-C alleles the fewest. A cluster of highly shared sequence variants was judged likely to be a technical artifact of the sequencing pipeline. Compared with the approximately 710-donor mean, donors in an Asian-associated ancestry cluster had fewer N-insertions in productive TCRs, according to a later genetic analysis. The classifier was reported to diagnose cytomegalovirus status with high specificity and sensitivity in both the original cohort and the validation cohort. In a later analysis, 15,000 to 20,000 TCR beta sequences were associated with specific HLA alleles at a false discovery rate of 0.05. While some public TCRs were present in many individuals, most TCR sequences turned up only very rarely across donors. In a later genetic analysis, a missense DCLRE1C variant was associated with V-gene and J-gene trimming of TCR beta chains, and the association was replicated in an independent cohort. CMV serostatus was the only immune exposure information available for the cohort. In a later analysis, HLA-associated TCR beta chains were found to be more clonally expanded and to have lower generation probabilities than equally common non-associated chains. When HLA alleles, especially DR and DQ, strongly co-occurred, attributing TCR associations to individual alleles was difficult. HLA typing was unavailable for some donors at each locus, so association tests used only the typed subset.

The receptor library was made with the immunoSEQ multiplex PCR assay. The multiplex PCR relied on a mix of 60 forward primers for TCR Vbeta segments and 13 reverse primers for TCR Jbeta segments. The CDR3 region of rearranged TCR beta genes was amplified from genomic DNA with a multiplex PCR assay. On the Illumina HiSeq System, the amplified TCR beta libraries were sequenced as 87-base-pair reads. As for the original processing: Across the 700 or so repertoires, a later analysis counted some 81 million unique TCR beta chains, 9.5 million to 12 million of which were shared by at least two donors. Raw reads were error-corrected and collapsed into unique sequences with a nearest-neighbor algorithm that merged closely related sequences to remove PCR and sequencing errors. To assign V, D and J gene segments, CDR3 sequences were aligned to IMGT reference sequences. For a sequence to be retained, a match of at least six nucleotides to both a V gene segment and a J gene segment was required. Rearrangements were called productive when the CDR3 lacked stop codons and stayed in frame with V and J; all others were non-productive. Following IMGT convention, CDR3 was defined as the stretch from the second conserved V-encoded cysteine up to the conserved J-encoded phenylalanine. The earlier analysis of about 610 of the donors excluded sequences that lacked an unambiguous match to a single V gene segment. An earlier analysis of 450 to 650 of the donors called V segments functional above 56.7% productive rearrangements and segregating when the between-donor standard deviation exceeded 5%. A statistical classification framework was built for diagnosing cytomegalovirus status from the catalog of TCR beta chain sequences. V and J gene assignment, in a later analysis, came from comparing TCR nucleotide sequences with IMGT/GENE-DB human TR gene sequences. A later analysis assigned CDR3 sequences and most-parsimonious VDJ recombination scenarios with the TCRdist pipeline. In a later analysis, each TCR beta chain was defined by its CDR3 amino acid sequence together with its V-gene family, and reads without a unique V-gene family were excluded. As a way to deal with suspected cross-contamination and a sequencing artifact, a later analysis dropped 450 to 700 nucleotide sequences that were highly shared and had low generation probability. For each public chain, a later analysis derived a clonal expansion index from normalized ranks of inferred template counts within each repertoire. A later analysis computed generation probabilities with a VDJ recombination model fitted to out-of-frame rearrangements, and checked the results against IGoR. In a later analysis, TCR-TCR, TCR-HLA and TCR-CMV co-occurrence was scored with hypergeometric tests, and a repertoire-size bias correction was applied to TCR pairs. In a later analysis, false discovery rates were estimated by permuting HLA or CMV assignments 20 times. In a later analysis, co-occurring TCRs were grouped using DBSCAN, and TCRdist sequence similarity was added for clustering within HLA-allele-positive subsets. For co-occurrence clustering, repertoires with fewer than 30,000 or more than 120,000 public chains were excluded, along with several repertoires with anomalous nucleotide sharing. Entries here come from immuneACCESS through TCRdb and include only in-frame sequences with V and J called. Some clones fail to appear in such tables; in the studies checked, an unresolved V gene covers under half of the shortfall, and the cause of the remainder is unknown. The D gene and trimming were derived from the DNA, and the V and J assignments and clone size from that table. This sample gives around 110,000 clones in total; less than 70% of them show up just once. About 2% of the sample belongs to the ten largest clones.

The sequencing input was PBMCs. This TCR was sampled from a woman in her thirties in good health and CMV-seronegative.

CDR3 region: CAILAGEYSYEQYF. The base sequence is TGTGCCATTTTAGCGGGAGAGTACTCCTACGAGCAGTACTTC. The rearranged segments are TRBV10-3 and TRBJ2-7; a stretch of 9 junction bases matches TRBD2. V has 9 bases trimmed and J has 0 bases trimmed; junction bases matching no gene number 6. Reading the germline V gene gives CDR1 ENHRY and CDR2 SYGVKD. The CDR3, cysteine through phenylalanine, is 14 amino acids long. This entry keeps only the CDR3 DNA: 42 bases, framed from base 1.